This T cell receptor beta chain was captured in a study of blood T cell repertoires in COVID-19. Measured with immunoSEQ multiplex PCR; TCRdb has only the in-frame clones, and not every one. Here the sample spans over 110,000 clones, nearly 85% being singletons. Per germline, CDR1 SGHTA and CDR2 FQGNSA. Trimming removed 5 bases from V and 2 bases from J; junction bases left unmatched: 7. The CDR3 has 15 amino acids. The specimen was PBMCs or T cells enriched from blood (not recorded which). The sequence derives from a man aged 45-65 years in a cohort exposed to, infected with or recovered from COVID-19 (not recorded which). The chain couples TRBV7-2 to TRBJ2-5; 8 nucleotides agree with TRBD2. The chain's CDR3 is CASSKGTSVQETQYF. DNA for the CDR3: TGTGCCAGCAGCAAGGGGACTAGTGTTCAAGAGACCCAGTACTTC.